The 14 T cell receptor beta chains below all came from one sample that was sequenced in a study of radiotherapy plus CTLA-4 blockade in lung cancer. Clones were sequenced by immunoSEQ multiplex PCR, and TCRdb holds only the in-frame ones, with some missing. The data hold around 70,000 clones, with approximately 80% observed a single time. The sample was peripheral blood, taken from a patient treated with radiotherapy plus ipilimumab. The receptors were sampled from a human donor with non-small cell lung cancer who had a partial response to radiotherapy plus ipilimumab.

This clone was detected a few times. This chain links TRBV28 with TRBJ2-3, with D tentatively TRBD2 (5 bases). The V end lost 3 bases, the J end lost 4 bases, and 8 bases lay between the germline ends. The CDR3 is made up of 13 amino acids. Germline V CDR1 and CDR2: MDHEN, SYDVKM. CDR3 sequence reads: CASSLGVPDTQYF. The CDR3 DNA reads TGTGCCAGCAGTTTGGGAGTTCCAGATACGCAGTATTTT.

CDR3 sequence: CASLRDRGYEQYF. DNA of the CDR3: TGTGCCAGCCTCCGGGACAGGGGCTACGAGCAGTACTTC. The V call is TRBV28, the J call TRBJ2-7; 10 bases are shared with TRBD1. Germline values: CDR1 MDHEN, CDR2 SYDVKM. With V trimmed by 8 bases and J by 3 bases, 4 bases remained unmatched. The CDR3 is made up of 13 amino acids. The full variable domain, its missing parts supplied by reference TRBV28 and TRBJ2-7, is DVKVTQSSRYLVKRTGEKVFLECVQDMDHENMFWYRQDPGLGLRLIYFSYDVKMKEKGDIPEGYSVSREKKERFSLILESASTNQTSMYLCASLRDRGYEQYFGPGTRLTVT.

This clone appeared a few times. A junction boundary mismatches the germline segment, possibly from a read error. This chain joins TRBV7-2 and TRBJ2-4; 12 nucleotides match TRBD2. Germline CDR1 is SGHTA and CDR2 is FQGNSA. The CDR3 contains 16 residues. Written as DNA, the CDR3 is TGTGCCAGCAGCCTAGCGGGAGGGGTTCTACAAAACATTCAGTACTTC. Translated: CASSLAGGVLQNIQYF.

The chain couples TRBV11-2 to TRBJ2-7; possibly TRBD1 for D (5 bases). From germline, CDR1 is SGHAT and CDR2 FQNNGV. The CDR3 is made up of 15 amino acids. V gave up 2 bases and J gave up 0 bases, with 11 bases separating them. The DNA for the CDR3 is TGTGCCAGCAGCTTAAGGTCAGGGCTCTCCTACGAGCAGTACTTC. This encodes CASSLRSGLSYEQYF.

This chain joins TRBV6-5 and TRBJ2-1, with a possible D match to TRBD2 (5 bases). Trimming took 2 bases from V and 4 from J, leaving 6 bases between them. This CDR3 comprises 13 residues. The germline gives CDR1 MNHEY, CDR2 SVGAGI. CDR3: CASSYGLYNEQFF. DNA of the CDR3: TGTGCCAGCAGTTACGGACTGTACAATGAGCAGTTCTTC.

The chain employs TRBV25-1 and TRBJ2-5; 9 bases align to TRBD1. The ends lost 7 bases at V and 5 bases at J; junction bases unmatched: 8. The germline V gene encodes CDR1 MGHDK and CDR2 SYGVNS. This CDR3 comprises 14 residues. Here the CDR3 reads CASKDRGNGETQYF. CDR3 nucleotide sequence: TGTGCCAGCAAGGACAGGGGCAATGGGGAGACCCAGTACTTC. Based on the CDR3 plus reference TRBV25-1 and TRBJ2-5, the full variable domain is EADIYQTPRYLVIGTGKKITLECSQTMGHDKMYWYQQDPGMELHLIHYSYGVNSTEKGDLSSESTVSRIRTEHFPLTLESARPSHTSQYLCASKDRGNGETQYFGPGTRLLVL.

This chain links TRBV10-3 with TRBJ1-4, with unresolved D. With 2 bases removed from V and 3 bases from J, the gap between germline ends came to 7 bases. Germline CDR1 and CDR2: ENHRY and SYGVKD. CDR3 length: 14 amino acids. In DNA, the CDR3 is TGTGCCATCAGTGAGGGGCAATCTAATGAAAAACTGTTTTTT. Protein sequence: CAISEGQSNEKLFF.

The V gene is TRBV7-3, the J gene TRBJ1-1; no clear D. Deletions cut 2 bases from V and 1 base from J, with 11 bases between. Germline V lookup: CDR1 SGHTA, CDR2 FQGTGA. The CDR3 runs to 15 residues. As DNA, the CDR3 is TGTGCCAGCAGCTTATATGCGGGTGGGAACACTGAAGCTTTCTTT. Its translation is CASSLYAGGNTEAFF.

Here the CDR3 DNA reads TGTGCCAGTAGTATCACGCCCAGCACAGGGGGCTTCGACGAGCAGTACTTC. This translates into CASSITPSTGGFDEQYF. The chain employs TRBV19 and TRBJ2-7, with 9 nucleotides matching TRBD1. The junction had 14 bases not matched to a gene; V was cut back by 3 bases and J by 5 bases. Germline V gives CDR1 LNHDA, CDR2 SQIVND (reference sequence). The CDR3 spans 17 residues.

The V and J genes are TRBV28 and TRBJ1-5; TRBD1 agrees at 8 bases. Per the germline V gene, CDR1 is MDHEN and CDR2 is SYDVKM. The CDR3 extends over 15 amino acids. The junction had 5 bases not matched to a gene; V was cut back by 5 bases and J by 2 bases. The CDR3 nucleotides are TGTGCCAGCAGTAATCTGGACAGGGGCAATCAGCCCCAGCATTTT. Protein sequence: CASSNLDRGNQPQHF.

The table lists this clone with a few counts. CDR3 sequence reads: CASRPPAGLGGLDEQFF. The CDR3 coding sequence is TGTGCCAGCAGACCCCCGGCGGGACTAGGGGGGTTGGATGAGCAGTTCTTC. V gene TRBV2 combines with J gene TRBJ2-1, with TRBD2 identical over 8 bases. V trimming: 6 bases; J trimming: 8 bases; junction bases outside the gene matches: 18. The germline gives CDR1 SNHLY, CDR2 FYNNEI. The CDR3 has 17 amino acids.

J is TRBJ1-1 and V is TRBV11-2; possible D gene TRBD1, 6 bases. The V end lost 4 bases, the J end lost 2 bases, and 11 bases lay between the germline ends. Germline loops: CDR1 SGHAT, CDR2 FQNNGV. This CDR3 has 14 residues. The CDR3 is CASSSGTLNTEAFF. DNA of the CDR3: TGTGCCAGCAGCTCGGGGACACTTAACACTGAAGCTTTCTTT.

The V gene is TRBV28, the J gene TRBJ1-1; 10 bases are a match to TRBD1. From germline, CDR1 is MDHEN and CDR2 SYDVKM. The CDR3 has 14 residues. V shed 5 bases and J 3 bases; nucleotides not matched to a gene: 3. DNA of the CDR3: TGTGCCAGCAGTCTTGGGACAGGGGACACTGAAGCTTTCTTT. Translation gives CASSLGTGDTEAFF.

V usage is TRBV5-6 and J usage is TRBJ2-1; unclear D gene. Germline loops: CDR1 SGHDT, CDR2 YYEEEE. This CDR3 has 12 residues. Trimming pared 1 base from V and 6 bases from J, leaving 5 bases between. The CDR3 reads CASSLPSNEQFF. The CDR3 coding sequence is TGTGCCAGCAGCTTGCCTTCCAATGAGCAGTTCTTC.